The 11 T cell receptor beta chains listed next were all sequenced from one sample in a study of blood T cell repertoires in COVID-19. The repertoire was sequenced with immunoSEQ multiplex PCR; TCRdb's copy has only in-frame clones and lacks some. The sample has about 180,000 clones, roughly four fifths seen once. Material for sequencing was peripheral blood. These receptor sequences come from an older woman with COVID-19, enrolled during active disease.

The gene calls are TRBV24-1 and TRBJ2-3; the match to TRBD2 covers 12 bases. Germline V gives CDR1 KGHDR, CDR2 SFDVKD. Unmatched junction bases numbered 6, after V lost 3 bases and J lost 3 bases. The CDR3 is made up of 17 amino acids. CDR3 DNA sequence: TGTGCCACCAGTGATCCCGGGGGGACTAGCGGGACAGATACGCAGTATTTT. It specifies CATSDPGGTSGTDTQYF.

The V call is TRBV4-3, the J call TRBJ2-3; the D is unclear. The germline CDR1 and CDR2 sequences are LGHNA and YSLEER. Trimming shortened V by 0 bases and J by 5 bases, and 6 bases separated the two germline ends. The CDR3 runs 13 residues. CDR3 DNA: TGCGCCAGCAGCCAAGATTTCCAAGATACGCAGTATTTT. As protein: CASSQDFQDTQYF.

V usage is TRBV3-1 (or the pseudogene TRBV3-2) and J usage is TRBJ2-2; perhaps TRBD2 as D (5 bases). Germline V CDR1 and CDR2: LGHDT, YNNKEL (reference sequence). CDR3 length: 16 amino acids. Trimming took 4 bases from V and 2 from J, leaving 14 bases between them. The CDR3 nucleotides read TGTGCCAGCAGCCGGAGAGCGGTAGGAAACACCGGGGAGCTGTTTTTT. The encoded protein is CASSRRAVGNTGELFF.

The chain is built from TRBV2 and TRBJ2-1; TRBD2 is a possible D gene (6 bases). The germline V gene has CDR1 SNHLY and CDR2 FYNNEI. CDR3 size: 14 residues. The V gene lost 7 bases and the J gene lost 9 bases, with 19 bases spanning the gap. The CDR3 spells CASKPERASGEQFF. In DNA, the CDR3 is TGTGCCAGCAAGCCAGAGCGGGCGAGTGGTGAGCAGTTCTTC.

The chain links TRBV5-4 to TRBJ2-1; tentatively, D is TRBD1 (6 bases). The CDR3 is 15 amino acids. The germline CDR1 and CDR2 sequences are SGHNT and YYREEE (reference sequence). V dropped 0 bases and J dropped 1 base, with 8 bases sitting between them. The CDR3 loop is CASSLDQGSYNEQFF. CDR3 in DNA: TGTGCCAGCAGCTTGGACCAGGGGTCCTACAATGAGCAGTTCTTC.

The V call is TRBV7-9, the J call TRBJ2-7; unclear D gene. Trimming took 1 base from V and 4 from J, leaving 11 bases between them. Germline-derived CDR1 and CDR2 are SEHNR and FQNEAQ (reference sequence). The CDR3 is made up of 14 amino acids. The CDR3 nucleotides read TGTGCCAGCAGCTTAGTAGCACCACCATACGAGCAGTACTTC. This codes for CASSLVAPPYEQYF.

The V and J genes are TRBV5-1 and TRBJ2-3, with 7 bases identical to TRBD1. V was pared by 8 bases and J by 2 bases, with 5 bases of the junction left unmatched. This CDR3 comprises 13 residues. Germline lookup yields CDR1 SGHRS and CDR2 YFSETQ. CDR3 region: CASGTGDTDTQYF. CDR3 sequence (DNA): TGCGCCAGTGGTACAGGGGACACAGATACGCAGTATTTT.

The chain combines TRBV7-9 with TRBJ2-3, with 8 nucleotides matching TRBD2. CDR1 SEHNR and CDR2 FQNEAQ come from the germline V gene (reference sequence). V was clipped by 3 bases and J by 6 bases; unmatched bases: 8. The CDR3 has 15 residues. In DNA form, the CDR3 reads TGTGCCAGCAGCTTGTCTAGCGGGTGGGAGGATACGCAGTATTTT. This translates into CASSLSSGWEDTQYF.

The chain links TRBV18 to TRBJ1-5; no clear D. This CDR3 is 14 amino acids long. CDR1 and CDR2 from the germline V gene are KGHSH and LQKENI. V lost 3 bases, J lost 6 bases, and 12 bases lay in between. CDR3 sequence (DNA): TGTGCCAGCTCACCCGGGGAGGGCGTTCAGCCCCAGCATTTT. It yields the protein CASSPGEGVQPQHF.

The chain joins TRBV2 to TRBJ1-5; no definite D call. The CDR3 covers 15 residues. V was cut by 7 bases and J by 4 bases, with 17 bases left in between. CDR1 SNHLY and CDR2 FYNNEI come from the germline V gene. CDR3 nucleotide sequence: TGTGCCAGCACCTCGGCCTCCCCGGGAAATCAGCCCCAGCATTTT. It yields the protein CASTSASPGNQPQHF.

This clone was seen only a few times. The chain employs TRBV3-1 (or the pseudogene TRBV3-2) and TRBJ1-1; no firm D call. Germline lookup yields CDR1 LGHDT and CDR2 YNNKEL (reference sequence). Trimming left V 2 bases short and J 4 bases short, with 11 bases between. This CDR3 is built from 14 residues. CDR3 sequence: CASSQLAGSTEAFF. The CDR3 DNA reads as TGTGCCAGCAGCCAACTCGCCGGGAGCACTGAAGCTTTCTTT.